These 16 T cell receptor beta chains were sequenced from one sample in a study of OX40 agonist ivuxolimab in advanced cancers. Data came from immunoSEQ multiplex PCR; TCRdb stores just in-frame clones and leaves some out. This table holds tens of thousands of clones, around 85% found once. The starting material was CD4+ or CD8+ T cells sorted from blood, obtained in a trial of the OX40 agonist ivuxolimab. The origin of the receptors is an adult with an advanced solid tumor such as melanoma, head and neck, liver or kidney cancer.

The rearrangement uses TRBV30 and TRBJ2-5; D gene ambiguous. Trimming pared 3 bases from V and 2 bases from J, leaving 4 bases between. The germline gives CDR1 GTSNPN, CDR2 SVGIG (reference sequence). The CDR3 sequence is 11 residues long. The CDR3 DNA reads TGTGCCTGGAGCGGGCAAGAGACCCAGTACTTC. It yields the protein CAWSGQETQYF.

The chain couples TRBV5-1 to TRBJ2-2, with 9 bases that match TRBD2. The CDR3 contains 15 residues. After removal of 6 bases from V and 2 bases from J, the junction contained 5 bases not matched to a gene. Germline V CDR1 and CDR2: SGHRS, YFSETQ. In DNA form, the CDR3 reads TGCGCCAGCACCAGGACTAGCGCAAACACCGGGGAGCTGTTTTTT. Translation gives CASTRTSANTGELFF.

Only one count was recorded for this clone. V and J are TRBV4-1 and TRBJ2-2; a weak D match, TRBD2 (6 bases). Germline-derived CDR1 and CDR2 are MGHRA and YSYEKL. Trimming removed 2 bases from V and 4 bases from J, with 8 bases in between. CDR3 size: 14 residues. The DNA for the CDR3 is TGCGCCAGCAGCCAATTCGGGGGCACCGGGGAGCTGTTTTTT. Translation gives CASSQFGGTGELFF.

This clone was seen only a few times. V and J are TRBV18 and TRBJ2-7, with no clear D. V was trimmed by 0 bases and J by 5 bases, leaving 8 bases between them. CDR3 length equals 13 residues. Germline CDR1 reads KGHSH; CDR2 reads LQKENI. Written as DNA, the CDR3 is TGTGCCAGCTCACCACCGGGTACCCACGAGCAGTACTTC. Translation: CASSPPGTHEQYF. The full variable domain, its missing parts supplied by reference TRBV18 and TRBJ2-7, is NAGVMQNPRHLVRRRGQEARLRCSPMKGHSHVYWYRQLPEEGLKFMVYLQKENIIDESGMPKERFSAEFPKEGPSILRIQQVVRGDSAAYFCASSPPGTHEQYFGPGTRLTVT.

This clone occurred once. V and J are TRBV11-2 and TRBJ2-3, with a weak D call TRBD1 (6 bases). Per the germline V gene, CDR1 is SGHAT and CDR2 is FQNNGV. Trimming cost V 6 bases and J 4 bases, with 14 bases left between them. The CDR3 consists of 14 residues. CDR3 in DNA: TGTGCCAGCAGTTCTAAGACAGGCCCAGATACGCAGTATTTT. Its protein is CASSSKTGPDTQYF.

This chain connects TRBV11-3 to TRBJ2-7, with D tentatively TRBD1 or TRBD2 (5 bases each). The CDR3 is 16 residues long. V dropped 5 bases and J dropped 8 bases, with 25 bases sitting between them. Looked up from germline, CDR1 is SGHNT and CDR2 is YENEEA. CDR3 residues: CASSPRFGTTSIQQYF. CDR3 coding DNA: TGTGCCAGCAGCCCCAGATTTGGGACCACCAGCATCCAGCAGTACTTC.

The chain carries TRBV11-3 and TRBJ2-1; D perhaps matches TRBD2 (6 bases). There are 17 residues in the CDR3. The V and J ends lost 5 bases and 0 bases respectively, with 17 bases between them. The germline gives CDR1 SGHNT, CDR2 YENEEA. This chain's CDR3 is CASSPRLARSSYNEQFF. The CDR3 coding sequence is TGTGCCAGCAGCCCCCGCCTAGCGAGGAGCTCCTACAATGAGCAGTTCTTC.

The chain recombines TRBV30 with TRBJ2-1; the D is unclear. The V gene's germline CDR1 is GTSNPN and CDR2 SVGIG (reference sequence). V lost 7 bases and J lost 1, with 20 bases in between. The CDR3 runs to 16 residues. This CDR3 is CAYRGVRGSSYNEQFF. The CDR3 DNA sequence: TGTGCCTACCGAGGAGTGCGTGGGTCGTCCTACAATGAGCAGTTCTTC.

This clone is a singleton in its sample. The V gene is TRBV6-5, the J gene TRBJ2-1; D might be TRBD2 (6 bases). Germline V CDR1 and CDR2: MNHEY, SVGAGI. Trimming shortened V by 2 bases and J by 7 bases, and 12 bases separated the two germline ends. The CDR3 sequence is 14 residues long. CDR3 sequence reads: CASSYGGVGNEQFF. Here the CDR3 DNA reads TGTGCCAGCAGTTACGGCGGGGTTGGTAATGAGCAGTTCTTC.

The V call is TRBV30, the J call TRBJ1-4; D gene uncertain. The V gene's germline CDR1 is GTSNPN and CDR2 SVGIG (reference sequence). V shed 3 bases and J shed 13 bases, with 15 bases lying between them. The CDR3 sequence is 12 residues long. CDR3 in DNA: TGTGCCTGGAGCCTAGAGCGCCCGGCACTGTTTTTT. This sequence encodes CAWSLERPALFF.

V gene TRBV6-5 combines with J gene TRBJ2-3; TRBD2 agrees at 7 bases. From germline, CDR1 is MNHEY and CDR2 SVGAGI. Trimming took 5 bases from V and 10 from J; bases not matched to a gene: 9. The CDR3 is 13 residues long. DNA of the CDR3: TGTGCCAGCAGTCGGGGGAGGGCCGCTTCGCAGTATTTT. Its translation: CASSRGRAASQYF.

Comment on this clone: One junction end does not reproduce the germline sequence, and a read error may be involved. The chain links TRBV11-2 to TRBJ1-1; 8 bases are a match to TRBD1. The germline CDR1 and CDR2 sequences are SGHAT and FQNNGV. The CDR3 consists of 16 residues. CDR3 DNA: TGTGCCAGCAGCATAGACAGGGGCGAAGGGTGGTCTGAAGCTTTCTTT. Residues: CASSIDRGEGWSEAFF.

The rearrangement links TRBV7-3 to TRBJ2-3; TRBD2 matches at 10 bases. The J segment lost 3 bases and the V segment lost 5 bases, leaving 5 bases of the junction unmatched. Germline values: CDR1 SGHTA, CDR2 FQGTGA. The CDR3 loop spans 15 amino acids. CDR3: CASSNSGGMTDTQYF. The CDR3 DNA reads as TGTGCCAGCAGCAATAGCGGGGGGATGACAGATACGCAGTATTTT.

V usage is TRBV15 and J usage is TRBJ2-2, with 9 bases lining up with TRBD2. The length of the CDR3 is 19 residues. Unmatched junction bases numbered 13, after V lost 5 bases and J lost 0 bases. From germline, CDR1 is LNHNV and CDR2 YYDKDF (reference sequence). CDR3 in amino acids: CATSGQLAGGGTNTGELFF. Written as DNA, the CDR3 is TGTGCCACCAGCGGCCAACTAGCGGGTGGGGGGACGAACACCGGGGAGCTGTTTTTT. The entire variable domain, with the rest obtained from reference TRBV15 and TRBJ2-2, is as follows: DAMVIQNPRYQVTQFGKPVTLSCSQTLNHNVMYWYQQKSSQAPKLLFHYYDKDFNNEADTPDNFQSRRPNTSFCFLDIRSPGLGDTAMYLCATSGQLAGGGTNTGELFFGEGSRLTVL.

The chain carries TRBV30 and TRBJ1-2; D may be TRBD1 (6 bases). CDR1 and CDR2 from the germline V gene are GTSNPN and SVGIG (reference sequence). The CDR3 sequence is 13 residues long. The V gene lost 0 bases and the J gene lost 8 bases, with 13 bases spanning the gap. CDR3 protein: CAWSVRVRGGYTF. DNA for the CDR3: TGTGCCTGGAGTGTACGCGTGAGGGGGGGCTACACCTTC.

This chain's CDR3 is CASRGGVVETQYF. DNA for the CDR3: TGTGCCAGCAGGGGGGGGGTTGTAGAGACCCAGTACTTC. This rearrangement joins TRBV28 to TRBJ2-5; 7 bases map to TRBD2. J gave up 4 bases and V 6 bases, and 5 bases lay outside the gene matches. Germline CDR1 reads MDHEN; CDR2 reads SYDVKM. The CDR3 covers 13 residues.